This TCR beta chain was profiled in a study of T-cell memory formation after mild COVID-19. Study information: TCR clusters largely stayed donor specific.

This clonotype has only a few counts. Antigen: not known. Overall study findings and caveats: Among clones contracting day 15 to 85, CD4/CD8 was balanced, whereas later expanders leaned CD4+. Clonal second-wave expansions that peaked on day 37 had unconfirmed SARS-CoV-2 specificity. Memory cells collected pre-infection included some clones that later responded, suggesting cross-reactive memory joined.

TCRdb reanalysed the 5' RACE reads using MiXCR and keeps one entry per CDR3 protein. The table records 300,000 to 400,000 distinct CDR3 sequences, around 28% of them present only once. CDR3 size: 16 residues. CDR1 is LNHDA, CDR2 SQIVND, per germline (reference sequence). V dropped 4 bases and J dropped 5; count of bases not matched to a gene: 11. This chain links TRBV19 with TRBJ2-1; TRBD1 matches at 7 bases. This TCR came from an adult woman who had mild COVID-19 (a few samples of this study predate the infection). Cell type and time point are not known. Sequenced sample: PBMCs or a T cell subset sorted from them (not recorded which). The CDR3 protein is CASSTRQGLGHNEQFF. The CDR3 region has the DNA TGTGCCAGTAGTACCCGACAGGGTTTAGGGCACAATGAGCAGTTCTTC. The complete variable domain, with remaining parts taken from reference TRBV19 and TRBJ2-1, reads DGGITQSPKYLFRKEGQNVTLSCEQNLNHDAMYWYRQDPGQGLRLIYYSQIVNDFQKGDIAEGYSVSREKKESFPLTVTSAQKNPTAFYLCASSTRQGLGHNEQFFGPGTRLTVL.